These T cell receptor beta chains were read from a single sample in a study of T-cell memory formation after mild COVID-19. TCRdb independently ran MiXCR on the 5' RACE reads; one entry per CDR3 protein. The table records a few hundred thousand distinct CDR3 sequences, about 16% of them present only once. Sequencing was carried out using PBMCs or a T cell subset sorted from them (not recorded which). The receptor set was obtained from a man aged 18-30 years who had mild COVID-19 (a few samples of this study predate the infection). Cell type and time point are not known. The CDR3 runs from the conserved cysteine through the conserved F or W. D genes are given only for firm matches. Part of the rows lack a size; the others show once, few, many or a class for expanded clones.

TRBJ2-4 | NA | TRBV11-2 | NA | TGTGCCAGCAGCTTAGCCCTAGCAAACATTCAGTACTTC | CASSLALANIQYF
TRBJ2-3 | TRBD2 | TRBV5-6 | NA | TGTGCCAGCAGCTTGTTGGCGGGGGGGCGCTTCAGCCCAGATACGCAGTATTTT | CASSLLAGGRFSPDTQYF
TRBJ2-5 | TRBD1 | TRBV7-8 | many | TGTGCCAGCAGCTTTGACAGGGTAGGAGGCGAGACCCAGTACTTC | CASSFDRVGGETQYF
TRBJ2-1 | NA | TRBV7-9 | many | TGTGCCAGCAGCTTATTTTCCGGGGGGCCTTCAACTTACAATGAGCAGTTCTTC | CASSLFSGGPSTYNEQFF
TRBJ2-5 | TRBD1 | TRBV29-1 | NA | TGCAGCGTTGAAGGGGGCAGGGGGTACGGAGAGACCCAGTACTTC | CSVEGGRGYGETQYF
TRBJ2-3 | NA | TRBV3-1 | many | TGTGCCAGCAGCTCCCGGGGAGATACGCAGTATTTT | CASSSRGDTQYF
TRBJ2-3 | NA | TRBV6-5 | NA | TGTGCCAGCAGTACCCCCGGCGGGCCCACAGATACGCAGTATTTT | CASSTPGGPTDTQYF
TRBJ2-1 | TRBD2 | TRBV7-9 | NA | TGTGCCAGCAGCTTAGAAGATGGCGGGGGGTCTAACTACAATGAGCAGTTCTTC | CASSLEDGGGSNYNEQFF
TRBJ2-2 | NA | TRBV24-1 | NA | TGTGCCACCAGTGATTCGGGACCTAACACCGGGGAGCTGTTTTTT | CATSDSGPNTGELFF
TRBJ1-5 | NA | TRBV4-1 | few | TGCGCCAGCAGCCAGGGCAGGGCCTATGGAAGCAATCAGCCCCAGCATTTT | CASSQGRAYGSNQPQHF
TRBJ2-4 | TRBD1 | TRBV7-9 | few | TGTGCCAGCAGCAGGGACAGTCTAGCCAAAAACATTCAGTACTTC | CASSRDSLAKNIQYF
TRBJ2-1 | NA | TRBV7-2 | NA | TGTGCCAGCAGCTTAGAGAGAGGGGTCGGGGGTGAGCAGTTCTTC | CASSLERGVGGEQFF
TRBJ2-7 | NA | TRBV4-3 | many | TGCGCCAGCAGCCCGCAGGGGGGGTCTGGCGAGCAGTACTTC | CASSPQGGSGEQYF
TRBJ2-1 | TRBD2 | TRBV5-1 | few | TGCGCCAGCAGCTTGGATCCTAGCGGGGGTAATGAGCAGTTCTTC | CASSLDPSGGNEQFF
TRBJ2-7 | TRBD1 | TRBV5-1 | many | TGCGCCAGCAGTCGGGACAGTGGACTCTACGAGCAGTACTTC | CASSRDSGLYEQYF
TRBJ2-5 | NA | TRBV28 | many | TGTGCCAGCAGTTTATACCAGGTTGGGACCCAGTACTTC | CASSLYQVGTQYF
TRBJ2-7 | NA | TRBV4-2 | NA | TGTGCCAGCAGCCAAGAGGGGGGTCCCTACGAGCAGTACTTC | CASSQEGGPYEQYF
TRBJ1-1 | NA | TRBV15 | few | TGTGCCACCAGCAGAGACCCGGGGGGGAACACTGAAGCTTTCTTT | CATSRDPGGNTEAFF
TRBJ2-1 | TRBD2 | TRBV5-1 | few | TGCGCCAGCAGCTTGGTAGCGGGGGGGCAGGCCAATGAGCAGTTCTTC | CASSLVAGGQANEQFF
TRBJ2-2 | NA | TRBV28 | once | TGTGCCAGCGGAGAGAACACCGGGGAGCTGTTTTTT | CASGENTGELFF
TRBJ2-3 | NA | TRBV4-3 | NA | TGCGCCAGCAGCCAAGGGGCCAGGGCAGATACGCAGTATTTT | CASSQGARADTQYF
TRBJ1-1 | NA | TRBV5-1 | NA | TGCGCCAGCAGTGGCCTCGAAGGGAACACTGAAGCTTTCTTT | CASSGLEGNTEAFF
TRBJ1-2 | NA | TRBV5-1 | few | TGCGCCAGCAGCCCCCGGTTCTATGGCTACACCTTC | CASSPRFYGYTF
TRBJ2-7 | NA | TRBV7-9 | few | TGTGCCAGCAAAGAGGAGGGATTTGAGCAGTACTTC | CASKEEGFEQYF
TRBJ2-7 | TRBD2 | TRBV23-1 | NA | TGCGCCAGCAGGGCGGGGGAACGTGGGGTTTGCTACGAGCAGTACTTC | CASRAGERGVCYEQYF
TRBJ2-3 | NA | TRBV28 | few | TGTGCCAGCAGTTTCGGGGGGCGGGCAGATACGCAGTATTTT | CASSFGGRADTQYF
TRBJ2-5 | TRBD1 | TRBV5-1 | many | TGCGCCAGCAGCCCCCAAGGGGGCTTCCAAGAGACCCAGTACTTC | CASSPQGGFQETQYF
TRBJ2-6 | TRBD1 | TRBV4-1 | NA | TGCGCCAGCAGCCGAGGACAGGGCTCCGGGGCCAACGTCCTGACTTTC | CASSRGQGSGANVLTF
TRBJ1-2 | NA | TRBV12-3/TRBV12-4 | NA | TGTGCCAGCAGTCCCAGCGGCTACTATGGCTACACCTTC | CASSPSGYYGYTF
TRBJ1-4 | NA | TRBV5-1 | few | TGCGCCAGCAGCCCCAGTGGGCTCACTAATGAAAAACTGTTTTTT | CASSPSGLTNEKLFF
TRBJ2-2 | NA | TRBV29-1 | many | TGCAGCGTTGGAGGGTTTGAAGGGTGGAGCGGGGAGCTGTTTTTT | CSVGGFEGWSGELFF
TRBJ2-5 | NA | TRBV4-1 | NA | TGCGCCAGCAGCCAAATCTTAACGGAGACCCAGTACTTC | CASSQILTETQYF
TRBJ1-1 | NA | TRBV7-6 | few | TGTGCCAGCAGCTTATCACCAGGGATGAACACTGAAGCTTTCTTT | CASSLSPGMNTEAFF
TRBJ2-1 | NA | TRBV7-3 | few | TGTGCCAGCAGCTTGGGGGGCGGACTCGTAAATGAGCAGTTCTTC | CASSLGGGLVNEQFF
TRBJ2-5 | NA | TRBV12-3/TRBV12-4 | few | TGTGCCAGCAGTCCGCGGGGGCCAGCCGAGACCCAGTACTTC | CASSPRGPAETQYF
TRBJ2-3 | NA | TRBV2 | few | TGTGCCAGCACCAGCACAGATACGCAGTATTTT | CASTSTDTQYF
TRBJ1-1 | NA | TRBV3-1 | many | TGTGCCAGCAGCCAAAGGGTGAACACTGAAGCTTTCTTT | CASSQRVNTEAFF
TRBJ2-5 | TRBD2 | TRBV4-2 | NA | TGTGCCAGCAGCCAAGGACTAGCGGGGGGGCGAGAGACCCAGTACTTC | CASSQGLAGGRETQYF
TRBJ2-5 | NA | TRBV7-9 | NA | TGTGCCAGCAGCTTAGCTTCCGGGAACTTGAAAGAGACCCAGTACTTC | CASSLASGNLKETQYF
TRBJ2-3 | TRBD2 | TRBV4-1 | many | TGCGCCAGCAGCCAAGATTTCCTAGCGGGGTACACAGATACGCAGTATTTT | CASSQDFLAGYTDTQYF
TRBJ1-2 | TRBD1 | TRBV7-9 | NA | TGTGCCAGCAGCTCCAGACAGGGGGAGGGCTACACCTTC | CASSSRQGEGYTF
TRBJ2-1 | TRBD1 | TRBV7-3 | once | TGTGCCAGCAGTTATGATCCCGGGACAGTATCCTACAATGAGCAGTTCTTC | CASSYDPGTVSYNEQFF
TRBJ1-6 | NA | TRBV3-1 | NA | TGTGCCAGCAGCCAAGTGCTCGGTAATTCACCCCTCCACTTT | CASSQVLGNSPLHF
TRBJ2-1 | TRBD2 | TRBV6-5 | NA | TGTGCCAGCAGTTACTCGGGGACTAGCGTACAGTTCTTC | CASSYSGTSVQFF
TRBJ2-7 | NA | TRBV12-3/TRBV12-4 | few | TGTGCCAGCAGTTTGAAGTGGAGCCGGGAGCAGTACTTC | CASSLKWSREQYF
TRBJ2-1 | NA | TRBV28 | once | TGTGCCACCGACCAAGCAGGGGGACTTAATGAGCAGTTCTTC | CATDQAGGLNEQFF
TRBJ2-3 | TRBD1 | TRBV29-1 | NA | TGCAGCGGGACCGGGACAGGACCCTACAAGAACACAGATACGCAGTATTTT | CSGTGTGPYKNTDTQYF
TRBJ2-1 | TRBD2 | TRBV5-1 | few | TGCGCCAGCAGCTTGATTGGAGCGGGGGGACACAATGAGCAGTTCTTC | CASSLIGAGGHNEQFF
TRBJ2-7 | NA | TRBV12-3/TRBV12-4 | many | TGTGCCAGCAGTCCGGGCGTGTCCCTGCCCTACGAGCAGTACTTC | CASSPGVSLPYEQYF
TRBJ2-7 | NA | TRBV7-2 | NA | TGTGCCAGCAGCTTAGTCGAGGGAGTGGCCTACGAGCAGTACTTC | CASSLVEGVAYEQYF
TRBJ2-3 | TRBD1 | TRBV5-1 | many | TGCGCCAGCAGCTTGGGGAGAGGGACAGGGACAGATACGCAGTATTTT | CASSLGRGTGTDTQYF
TRBJ2-1 | NA | TRBV10-3 | few | TGTGCCACCCGACCGAGGGGGGATTACAACAATGAGCAGTTCTTC | CATRPRGDYNNEQFF
TRBJ2-7 | NA | TRBV7-3 | NA | TGTGCCAGCAGCCCTCCCGGACCCGGACGGGAGCAGTACTTC | CASSPPGPGREQYF